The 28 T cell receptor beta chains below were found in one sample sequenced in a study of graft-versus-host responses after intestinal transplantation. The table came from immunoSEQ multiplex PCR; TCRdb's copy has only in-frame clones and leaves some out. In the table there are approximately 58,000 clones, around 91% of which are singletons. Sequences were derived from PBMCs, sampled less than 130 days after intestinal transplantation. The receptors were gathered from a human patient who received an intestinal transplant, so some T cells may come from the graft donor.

The chain's CDR3 is CSVANHRGDQPQHF. CDR3 bases: TGCAGCGTTGCGAATCACAGGGGGGATCAGCCCCAGCATTTT. The rearrangement links TRBV29-1 to TRBJ1-5; 8 bases align to TRBD1. The CDR3 is 14 residues long. CDR1 is SQVTM and CDR2 is ANQGSEA in the germline V gene. Trimming took 4 bases from V and 5 from J; bases not matched to a gene: 7.

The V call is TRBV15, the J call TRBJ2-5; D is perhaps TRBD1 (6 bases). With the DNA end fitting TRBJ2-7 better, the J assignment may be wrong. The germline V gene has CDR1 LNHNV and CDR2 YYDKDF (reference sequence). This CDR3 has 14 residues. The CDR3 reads CATSRDRTAYEQYF. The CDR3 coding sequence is TGTGCCACCAGCAGAGATAGGACAGCATACGAGCAGTACTTC.

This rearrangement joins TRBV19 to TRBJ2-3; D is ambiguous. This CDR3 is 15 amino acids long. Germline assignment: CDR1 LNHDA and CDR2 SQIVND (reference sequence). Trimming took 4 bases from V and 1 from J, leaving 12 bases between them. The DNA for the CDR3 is TGTGCCAGTAGTACCTCCAGCTTCGGCACAGATACGCAGTATTTT. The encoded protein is CASSTSSFGTDTQYF.

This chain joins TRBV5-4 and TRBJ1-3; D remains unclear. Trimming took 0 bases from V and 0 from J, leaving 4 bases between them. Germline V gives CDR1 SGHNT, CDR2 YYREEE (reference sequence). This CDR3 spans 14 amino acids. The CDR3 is CASSLGFSGNTIYF. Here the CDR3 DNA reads TGTGCCAGCAGCTTGGGCTTCTCTGGAAACACCATATATTTT.

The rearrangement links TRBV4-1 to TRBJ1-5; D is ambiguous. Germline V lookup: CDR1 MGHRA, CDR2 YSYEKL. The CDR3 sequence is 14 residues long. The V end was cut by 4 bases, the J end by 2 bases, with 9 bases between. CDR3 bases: TGCGCCAGCAGCCCACGAGGAGGCAATCAGCCCCAGCATTTT. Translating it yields CASSPRGGNQPQHF.

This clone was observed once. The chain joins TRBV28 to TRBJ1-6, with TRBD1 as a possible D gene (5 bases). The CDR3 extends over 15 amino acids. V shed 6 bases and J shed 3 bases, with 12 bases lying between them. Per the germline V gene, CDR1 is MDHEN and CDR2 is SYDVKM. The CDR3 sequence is CASRGRVGYNSPLHF. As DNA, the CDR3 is TGTGCCAGCAGAGGCAGGGTAGGCTATAATTCACCCCTCCACTTT.

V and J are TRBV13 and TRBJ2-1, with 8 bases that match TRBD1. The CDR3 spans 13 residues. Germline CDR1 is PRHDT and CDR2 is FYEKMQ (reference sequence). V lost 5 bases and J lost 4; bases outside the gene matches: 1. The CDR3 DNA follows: TGTGCCAGCAGCCGACAGGGGTACAATGAGCAGTTCTTC. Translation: CASSRQGYNEQFF.

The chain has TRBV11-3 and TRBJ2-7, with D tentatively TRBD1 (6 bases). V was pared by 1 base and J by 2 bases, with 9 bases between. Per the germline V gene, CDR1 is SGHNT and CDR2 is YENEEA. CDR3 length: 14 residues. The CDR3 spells CASSLARGTYEQYF. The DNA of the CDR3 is TGTGCCAGCAGCTTAGCCAGGGGAACCTACGAGCAGTACTTC.

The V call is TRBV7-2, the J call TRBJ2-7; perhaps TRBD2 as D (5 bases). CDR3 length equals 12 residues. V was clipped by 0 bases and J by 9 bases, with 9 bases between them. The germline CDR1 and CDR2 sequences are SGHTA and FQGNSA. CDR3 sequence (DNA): TGTGCCAGCAGCTTAGCCGGGGAAGGGCAGTACTTC. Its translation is CASSLAGEGQYF. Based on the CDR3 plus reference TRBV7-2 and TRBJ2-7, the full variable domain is GAGVSQSPSNKVTEKGKDVELRCDPISGHTALYWYRQSLGQGLEFLIYFQGNSAPDKSGLPSDRFSAERTGGSVSTLTIQRTQQEDSAVYLCASSLAGEGQYFGPGTRLTVT.

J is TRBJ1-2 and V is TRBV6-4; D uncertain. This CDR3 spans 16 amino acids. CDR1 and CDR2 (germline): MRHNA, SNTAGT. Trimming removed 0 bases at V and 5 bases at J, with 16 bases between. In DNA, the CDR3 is TGTGCCAGCAGTGACTCAGGGTATCGCGATTTATATGGCTACACCTTC. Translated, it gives CASSDSGYRDLYGYTF.

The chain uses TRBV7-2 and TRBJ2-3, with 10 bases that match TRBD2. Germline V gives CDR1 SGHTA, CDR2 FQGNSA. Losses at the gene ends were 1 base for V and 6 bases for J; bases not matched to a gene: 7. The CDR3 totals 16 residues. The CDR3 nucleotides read TGTGCCAGCAGCTTAGGGGCTAGCGGGAGATTGGATACGCAGTATTTT. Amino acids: CASSLGASGRLDTQYF.

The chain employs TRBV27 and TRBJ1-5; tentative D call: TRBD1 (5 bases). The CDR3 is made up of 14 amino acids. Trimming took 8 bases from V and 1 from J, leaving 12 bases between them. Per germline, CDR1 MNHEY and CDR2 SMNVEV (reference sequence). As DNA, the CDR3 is TGTGCCAGCGCCCCGGGGCTCAGCAATCAGCCCCAGCATTTT. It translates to CASAPGLSNQPQHF.

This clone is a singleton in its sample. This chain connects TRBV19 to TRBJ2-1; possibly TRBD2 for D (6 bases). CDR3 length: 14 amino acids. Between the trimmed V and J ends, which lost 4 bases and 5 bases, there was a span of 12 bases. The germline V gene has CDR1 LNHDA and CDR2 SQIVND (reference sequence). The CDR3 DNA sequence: TGTGCCAGTAGTACTCACGCGGGGAACAATGAGCAGTTCTTC. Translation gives CASSTHAGNNEQFF.

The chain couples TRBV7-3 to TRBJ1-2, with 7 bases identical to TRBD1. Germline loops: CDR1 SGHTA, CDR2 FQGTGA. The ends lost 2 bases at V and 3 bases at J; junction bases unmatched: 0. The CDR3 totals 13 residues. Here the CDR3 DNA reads TGTGCCAGCAGCTTACAGGGGGACTATGGCTACACCTTC. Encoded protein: CASSLQGDYGYTF.

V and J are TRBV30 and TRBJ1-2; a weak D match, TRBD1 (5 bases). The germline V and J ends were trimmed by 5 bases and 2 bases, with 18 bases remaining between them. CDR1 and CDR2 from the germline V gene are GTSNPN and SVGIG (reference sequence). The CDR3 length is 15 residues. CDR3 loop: CAWGGLREVNYGYTF. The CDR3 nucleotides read TGTGCCTGGGGTGGGCTCAGGGAAGTAAACTATGGCTACACCTTC.

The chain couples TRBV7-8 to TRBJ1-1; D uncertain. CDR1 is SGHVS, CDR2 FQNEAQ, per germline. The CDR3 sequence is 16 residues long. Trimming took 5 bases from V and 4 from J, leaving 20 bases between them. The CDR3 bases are TGTGCCAGCAGCCTCCGGGCCCCTCAGAGGGCCACTGAAGCTTTCTTT. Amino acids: CASSLRAPQRATEAFF.

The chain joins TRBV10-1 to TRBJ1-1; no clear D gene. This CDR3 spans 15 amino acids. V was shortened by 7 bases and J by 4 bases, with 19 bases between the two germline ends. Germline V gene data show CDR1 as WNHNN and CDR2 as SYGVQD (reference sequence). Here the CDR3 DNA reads TGCGCCAGCACCAACGATCGCCAAGGTGTCACTGAAGCTTTCTTT. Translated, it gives CASTNDRQGVTEAFF.

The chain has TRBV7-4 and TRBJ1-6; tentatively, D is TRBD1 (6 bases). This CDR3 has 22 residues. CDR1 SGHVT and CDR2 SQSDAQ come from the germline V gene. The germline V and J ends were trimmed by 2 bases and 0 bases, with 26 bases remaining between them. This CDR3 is CASSLYFRGASSLSSYNSPLHF. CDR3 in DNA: TGTGCCAGCAGCTTATATTTTCGGGGGGCATCTTCTTTAAGCTCCTATAATTCACCCCTCCACTTT.

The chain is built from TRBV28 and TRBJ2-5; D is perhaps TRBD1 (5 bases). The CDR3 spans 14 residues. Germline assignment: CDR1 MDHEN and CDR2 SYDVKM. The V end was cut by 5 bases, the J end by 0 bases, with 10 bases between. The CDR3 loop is CASSAQEYQETQYF. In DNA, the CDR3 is TGTGCCAGCAGTGCACAGGAATACCAAGAGACCCAGTACTTC.

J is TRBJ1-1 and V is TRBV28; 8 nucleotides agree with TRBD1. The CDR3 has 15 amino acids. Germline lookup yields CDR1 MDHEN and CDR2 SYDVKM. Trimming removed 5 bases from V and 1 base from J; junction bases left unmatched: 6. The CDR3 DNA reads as TGTGCCAGCAGTACCAGGACAGGGCCGAACACTGAAGCTTTCTTT. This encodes CASSTRTGPNTEAFF.

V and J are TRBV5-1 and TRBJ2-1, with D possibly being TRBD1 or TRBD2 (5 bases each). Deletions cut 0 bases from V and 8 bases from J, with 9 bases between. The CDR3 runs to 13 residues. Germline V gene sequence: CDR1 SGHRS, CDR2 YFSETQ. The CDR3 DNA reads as TGCGCCAGCAGCTTGGAATTGGGGGATGAGCAGTTCTTC. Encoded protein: CASSLELGDEQFF.

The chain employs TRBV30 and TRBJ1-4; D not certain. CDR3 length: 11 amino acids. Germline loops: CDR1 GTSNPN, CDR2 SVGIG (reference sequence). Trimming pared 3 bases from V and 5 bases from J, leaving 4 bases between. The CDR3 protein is CAWSYNEKLFF. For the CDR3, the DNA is TGTGCCTGGAGCTACAATGAAAAACTGTTTTTT.

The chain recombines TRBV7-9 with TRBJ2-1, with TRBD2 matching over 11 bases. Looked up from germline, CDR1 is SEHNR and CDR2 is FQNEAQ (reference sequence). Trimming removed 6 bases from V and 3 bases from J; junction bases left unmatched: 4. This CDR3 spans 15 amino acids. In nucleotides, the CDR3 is TGTGCCAGCAGTGGGGGACTAGCGGTCTACAATGAGCAGTTCTTC. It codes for CASSGGLAVYNEQFF. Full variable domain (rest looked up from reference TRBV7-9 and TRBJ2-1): DTGVSQNPRHKITKRGQNVTFRCDPISEHNRLYWYRQTLGQGPEFLTYFQNEAQLEKSRLLSDRFSAERPKGSFSTLEIQRTEQGDSAMYLCASSGGLAVYNEQFFGPGTRLTVL.

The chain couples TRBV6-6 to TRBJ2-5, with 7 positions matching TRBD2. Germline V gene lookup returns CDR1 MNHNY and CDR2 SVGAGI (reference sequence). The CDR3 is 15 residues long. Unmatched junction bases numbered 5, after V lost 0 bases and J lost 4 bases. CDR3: CASSYSGRESETQYF. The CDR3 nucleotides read TGTGCCAGCAGTTACTCGGGGCGGGAGTCAGAGACCCAGTACTTC.

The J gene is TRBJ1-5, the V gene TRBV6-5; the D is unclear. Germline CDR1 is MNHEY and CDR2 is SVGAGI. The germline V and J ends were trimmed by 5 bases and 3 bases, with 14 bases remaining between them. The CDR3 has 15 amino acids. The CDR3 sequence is CASSPGPKPNQPQHF. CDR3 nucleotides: TGTGCCAGCAGTCCAGGACCGAAACCCAATCAGCCCCAGCATTTT.

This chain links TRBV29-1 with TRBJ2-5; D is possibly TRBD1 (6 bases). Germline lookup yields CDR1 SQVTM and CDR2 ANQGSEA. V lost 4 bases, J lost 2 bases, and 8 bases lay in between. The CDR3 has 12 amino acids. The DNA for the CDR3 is TGCAGCGTTGTGGGGACACAAGAGACCCAGTACTTC. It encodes CSVVGTQETQYF.

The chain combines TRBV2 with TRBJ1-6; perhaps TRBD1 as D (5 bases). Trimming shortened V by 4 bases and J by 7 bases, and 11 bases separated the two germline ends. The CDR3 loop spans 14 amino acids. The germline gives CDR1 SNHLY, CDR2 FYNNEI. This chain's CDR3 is CASSALSGNSPLHF. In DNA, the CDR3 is TGTGCCAGCAGTGCGCTATCAGGGAATTCACCCCTCCACTTT.

The CDR3 region is CASSQGDRGPYNSPLHF. The DNA of the CDR3 is TGTGCCAGCAGCCAGGGGGACAGGGGCCCCTATAATTCACCCCTCCACTTT. This sequence joins TRBV7-9 and TRBJ1-6; 10 bases are shared with TRBD1. Germline values: CDR1 SEHNR, CDR2 FQNEAQ (reference sequence). V lost 5 bases, J lost 2 bases, and 6 bases stayed unmatched. The CDR3 extends over 17 amino acids.